This entry features one T cell receptor (beta chain) sequence. The target antigen is unknown. CDR3 length: 19 amino acids. The trim removed 2 bases at V and 0 bases at J, leaving 14 bases unmatched. These data come from a study of memory CD4+ T cells and cytomegalovirus serostatus. Broader study findings: About two fifths of the roughly 160 known CMV-associated TCRbeta sequences appeared in CD4+ memory. Repertoires predicted CMV serostatus with median bootstrapped AUC of about 0.94.

As handled by the study authors: After removing out-of-frame reads, 2.3 million or so distinct TCRbeta sequences remained. This table comes from immunoSEQ multiplex PCR, and its TCRdb copy is limited to in-frame clones, with some not included. Clone size and V and J calls were adopted from that table, with D and trimming inferred from the DNA. Of about 56,000 clones in the sample, about 81% were seen once. The sort gate was single viable CD3+CD4+CD8-CD45RO+ cells for memory CD4+ T cells. V and J are TRBV5-3 and TRBJ1-3; 7 bases are a match to TRBD1. TRBV5-3 is an ORF for which the function is uncertain. The source is an adult in good health and CMV-seronegative. Sequenced material: memory CD4+ T cells from blood. The CDR3 loop reads CARSLGQKDRIFSGNTIYF. CDR3 DNA: TGTGCCAGAAGCTTAGGTCAGAAGGACAGGATTTTCTCTGGAAACACCATATATTTT.